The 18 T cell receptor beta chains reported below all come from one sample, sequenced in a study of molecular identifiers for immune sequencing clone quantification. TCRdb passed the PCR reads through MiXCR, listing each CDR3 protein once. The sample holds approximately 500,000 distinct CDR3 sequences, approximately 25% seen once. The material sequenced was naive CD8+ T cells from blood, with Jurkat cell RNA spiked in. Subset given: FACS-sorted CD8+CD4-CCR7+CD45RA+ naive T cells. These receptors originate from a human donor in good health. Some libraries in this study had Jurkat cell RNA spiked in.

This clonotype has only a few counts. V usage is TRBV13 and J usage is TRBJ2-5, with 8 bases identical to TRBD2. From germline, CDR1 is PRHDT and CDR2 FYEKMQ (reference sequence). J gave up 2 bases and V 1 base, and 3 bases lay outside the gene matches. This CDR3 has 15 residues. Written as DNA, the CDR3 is TGTGCCAGCAGCTTAGCACTAGCGGAGCAAGAGACCCAGTACTTC. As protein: CASSLALAEQETQYF.

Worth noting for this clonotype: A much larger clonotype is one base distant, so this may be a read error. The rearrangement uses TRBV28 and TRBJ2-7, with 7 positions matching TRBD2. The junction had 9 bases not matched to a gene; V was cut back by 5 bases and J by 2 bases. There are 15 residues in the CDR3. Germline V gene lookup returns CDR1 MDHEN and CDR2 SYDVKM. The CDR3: CASSGSLAETYEQYF. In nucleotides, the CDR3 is TGTGCCAGCAGTGGGTCTCTAGCGGAGACCTACGAGCAGTACTTC.

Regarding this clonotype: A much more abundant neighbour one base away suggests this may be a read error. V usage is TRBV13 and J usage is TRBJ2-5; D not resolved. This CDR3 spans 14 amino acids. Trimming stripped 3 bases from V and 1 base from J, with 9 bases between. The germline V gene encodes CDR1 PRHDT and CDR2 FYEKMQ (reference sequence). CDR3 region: CASSLTRPQETQYF. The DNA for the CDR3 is TGTGCCAGCAGCTTGACGAGACCCCAAGAGACCCAGTACTTC. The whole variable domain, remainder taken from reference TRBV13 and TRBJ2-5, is AAGVIQSPRHLIKEKRETATLKCYPIPRHDTVYWYQQGPGQDPQFLISFYEKMQSDKGSIPDRFSAQQFSDYHSELNMSSLELGDSALYFCASSLTRPQETQYFGPGTRLLVL.

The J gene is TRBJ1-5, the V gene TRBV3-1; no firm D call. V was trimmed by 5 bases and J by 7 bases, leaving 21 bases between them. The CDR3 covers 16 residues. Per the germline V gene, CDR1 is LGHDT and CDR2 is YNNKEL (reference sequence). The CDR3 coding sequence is TGTGCCAGCAGCATAGAAGTGGGGAGGCCCGAACAGCCCCAGCATTTT. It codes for CASSIEVGRPEQPQHF.

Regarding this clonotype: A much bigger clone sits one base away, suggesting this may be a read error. CDR3: CASSPPRGLAYEQYF. CDR3 in DNA: TGTGCCAGCAGCCCACCCAGGGGGCTGGCCTACGAGCAGTACTTC. The chain links TRBV7-9 to TRBJ2-7; 8 bases match TRBD1. Germline trimming cut 5 bases from V and 2 bases from J; bases unmatched to any gene: 8. This CDR3 is built from 15 residues. The germline V gene has CDR1 SEHNR and CDR2 FQNEAQ (reference sequence).

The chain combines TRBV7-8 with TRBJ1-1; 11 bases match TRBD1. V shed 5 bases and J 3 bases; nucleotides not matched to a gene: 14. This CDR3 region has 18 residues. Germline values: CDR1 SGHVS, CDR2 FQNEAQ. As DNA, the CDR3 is TGTGCCAGCAGCATTAACCCGGGACAGGGGGGCGGTTACACTGAAGCTTTCTTT. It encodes CASSINPGQGGGYTEAFF.

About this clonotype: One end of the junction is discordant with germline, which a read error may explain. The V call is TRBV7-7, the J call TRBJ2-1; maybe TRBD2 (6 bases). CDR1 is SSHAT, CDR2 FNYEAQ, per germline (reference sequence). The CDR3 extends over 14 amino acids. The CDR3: CASSIRADYNEQLF. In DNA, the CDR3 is TGTGCCAGCAGTATTCGGGCGGACTACAATGAGCAGCTCTTC.

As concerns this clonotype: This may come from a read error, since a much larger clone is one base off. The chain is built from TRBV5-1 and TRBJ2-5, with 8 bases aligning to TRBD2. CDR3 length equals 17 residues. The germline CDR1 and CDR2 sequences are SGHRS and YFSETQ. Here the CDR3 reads CASSPMRGGPYQGTQYF. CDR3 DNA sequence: TGCGCCAGCAGCCCCATGCGCGGGGGGCCGTACCAAGGGACCCAGTACTTC.

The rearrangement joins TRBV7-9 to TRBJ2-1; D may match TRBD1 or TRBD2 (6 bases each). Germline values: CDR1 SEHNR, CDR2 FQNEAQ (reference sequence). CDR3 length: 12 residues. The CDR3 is CGGASDYNEQFF. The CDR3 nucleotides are TGTGGGGGGGCTAGCGACTACAATGAGCAGTTCTTC.

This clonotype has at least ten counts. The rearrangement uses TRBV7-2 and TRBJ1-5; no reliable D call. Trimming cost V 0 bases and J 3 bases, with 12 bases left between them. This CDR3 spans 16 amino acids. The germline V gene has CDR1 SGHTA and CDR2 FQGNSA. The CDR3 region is CASSLAFVGNNQPQHF. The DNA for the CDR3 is TGTGCCAGCAGCTTAGCGTTTGTAGGGAACAATCAGCCCCAGCATTTT.

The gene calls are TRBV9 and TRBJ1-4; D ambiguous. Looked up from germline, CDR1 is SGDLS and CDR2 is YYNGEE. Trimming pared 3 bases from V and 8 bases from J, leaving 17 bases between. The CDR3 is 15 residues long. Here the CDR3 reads CASSGGVAQEEKLFF. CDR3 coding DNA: TGTGCCAGCAGCGGTGGGGTGGCGCAGGAGGAAAAACTGTTTTTT.

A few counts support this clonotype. This CDR3 reads CASSVQSDSRYEQYF. Written as DNA, the CDR3 is TGTGCCAGCAGCGTACAGAGCGACAGCAGGTACGAGCAGTACTTC. The chain couples TRBV9 to TRBJ2-7, with D tentatively TRBD1 (5 bases). CDR1 and CDR2 from the germline V gene are SGDLS and YYNGEE. The CDR3 extends over 15 amino acids. The V gene lost 1 base and the J gene lost 4 bases, with 15 bases spanning the gap.

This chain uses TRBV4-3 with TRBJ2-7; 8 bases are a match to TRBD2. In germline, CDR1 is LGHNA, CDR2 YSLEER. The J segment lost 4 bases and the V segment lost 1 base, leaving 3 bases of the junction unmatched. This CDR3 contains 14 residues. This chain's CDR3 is CASSQGTSFYEQYF. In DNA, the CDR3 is TGCGCCAGCAGCCAAGGGACTAGCTTTTACGAGCAGTACTTC.

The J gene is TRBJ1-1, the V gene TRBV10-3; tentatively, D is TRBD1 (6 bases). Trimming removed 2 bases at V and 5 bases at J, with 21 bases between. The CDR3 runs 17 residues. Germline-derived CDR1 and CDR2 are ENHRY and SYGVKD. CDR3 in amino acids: CAISEGGGRNDKTEAFF. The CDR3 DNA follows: TGTGCCATCAGTGAGGGCGGGGGCAGGAACGATAAGACTGAAGCTTTCTTT.

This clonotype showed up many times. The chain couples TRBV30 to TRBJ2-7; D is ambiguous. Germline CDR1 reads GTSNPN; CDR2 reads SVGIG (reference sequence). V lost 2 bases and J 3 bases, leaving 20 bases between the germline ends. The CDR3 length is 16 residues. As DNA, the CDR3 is TGTGCCTGGAGTATACATTGGGATTCTGAATTCTACGAGCAGTACTTC. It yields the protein CAWSIHWDSEFYEQYF.

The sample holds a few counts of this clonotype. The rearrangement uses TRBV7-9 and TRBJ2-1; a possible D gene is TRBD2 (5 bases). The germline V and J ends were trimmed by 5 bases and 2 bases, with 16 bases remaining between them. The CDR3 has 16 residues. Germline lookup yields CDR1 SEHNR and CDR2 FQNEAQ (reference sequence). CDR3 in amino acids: CASSPPLAAAYNEQFF. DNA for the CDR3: TGTGCCAGCAGCCCCCCCCTAGCAGCCGCCTACAATGAGCAGTTCTTC.

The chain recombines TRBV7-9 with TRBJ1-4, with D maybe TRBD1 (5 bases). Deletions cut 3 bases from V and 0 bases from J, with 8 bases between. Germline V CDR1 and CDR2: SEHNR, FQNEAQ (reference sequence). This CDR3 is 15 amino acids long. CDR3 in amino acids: CASSFAGTTNEKLFF. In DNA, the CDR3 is TGTGCCAGCAGCTTCGCAGGGACAACTAATGAAAAACTGTTTTTT.

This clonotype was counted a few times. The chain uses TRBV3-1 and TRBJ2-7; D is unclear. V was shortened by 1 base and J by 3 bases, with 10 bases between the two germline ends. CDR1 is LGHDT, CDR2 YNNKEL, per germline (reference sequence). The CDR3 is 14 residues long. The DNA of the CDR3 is TGTGCCAGCAGCCAAGGGTACCGCGGCTACGAGCAGTACTTC. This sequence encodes CASSQGYRGYEQYF.